This T cell receptor (beta chain) emerged from a study of blood T cells in healthy people across ages. Trimming took off 7 bases at V and 5 bases at J, with 14 bases between the two ends. The CDR3 extends over 12 amino acids. Per germline, CDR1 SQVTM and CDR2 ANQGSEA. Donors ranged from about 6 to 90 years old and were healthy Caucasians in Russia. For the second PCR, which ran for roughly 7 to 11 cycles, a sample-barcoded 5' primer and a J-beta primer mix were used. TCRdb redid the calling of the 5' RACE reads with MiXCR, one entry per CDR3 protein. The sample yields around 800,000 distinct CDR3 sequences, around 24% seen once. These same records also appear under a second study, on T cells of mothers and their children.

The receptor was derived from a boy younger than 18 in good health. This chain links TRBV29-1 with TRBJ1-1; the D gene is possibly TRBD1 (6 bases). Sequenced material: blood. In nucleotides, the CDR3 is TGCAGCGCCGACAGGCCCGGTACTGAAGCTTTCTTT. It codes for CSADRPGTEAFF.